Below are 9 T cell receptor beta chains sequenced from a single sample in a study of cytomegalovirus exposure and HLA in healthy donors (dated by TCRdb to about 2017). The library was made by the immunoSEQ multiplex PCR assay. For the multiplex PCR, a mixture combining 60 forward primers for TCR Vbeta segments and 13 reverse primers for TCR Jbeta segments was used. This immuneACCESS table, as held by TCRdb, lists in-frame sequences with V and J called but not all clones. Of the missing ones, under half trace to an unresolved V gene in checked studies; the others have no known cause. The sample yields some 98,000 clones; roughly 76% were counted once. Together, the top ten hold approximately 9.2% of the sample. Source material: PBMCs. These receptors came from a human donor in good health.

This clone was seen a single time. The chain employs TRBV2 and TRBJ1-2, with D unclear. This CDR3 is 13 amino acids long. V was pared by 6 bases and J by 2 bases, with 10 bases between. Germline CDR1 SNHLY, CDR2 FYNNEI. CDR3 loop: CASRDRENYGYTF. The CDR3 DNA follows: TGTGCCAGCAGGGACCGGGAGAACTATGGCTACACCTTC. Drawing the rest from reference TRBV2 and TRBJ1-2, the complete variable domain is EPEVTQTPSHQVTQMGQEVILRCVPISNHLYFYWYRQILGQKVEFLVSFYNNEISEKSEIFDDQFSVERPDGSNFTLKIRSTKLEDSAMYFCASRDRENYGYTFGSGTRLTVV.

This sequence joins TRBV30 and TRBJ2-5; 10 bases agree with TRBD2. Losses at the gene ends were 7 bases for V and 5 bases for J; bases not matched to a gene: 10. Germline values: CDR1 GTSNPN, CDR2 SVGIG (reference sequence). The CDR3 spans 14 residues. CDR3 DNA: TGTGCCTTCGGACTAGCGGTTCCGGGGGAGACCCAGTACTTC. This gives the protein CAFGLAVPGETQYF.

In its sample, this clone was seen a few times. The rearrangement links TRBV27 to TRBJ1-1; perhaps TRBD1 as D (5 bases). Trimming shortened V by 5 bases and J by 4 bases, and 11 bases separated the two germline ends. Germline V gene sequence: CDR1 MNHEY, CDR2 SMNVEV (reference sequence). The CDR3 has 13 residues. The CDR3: CASSGGGSTEAFF. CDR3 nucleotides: TGTGCCAGCAGTGGGGGGGGAAGCACTGAAGCTTTCTTT.

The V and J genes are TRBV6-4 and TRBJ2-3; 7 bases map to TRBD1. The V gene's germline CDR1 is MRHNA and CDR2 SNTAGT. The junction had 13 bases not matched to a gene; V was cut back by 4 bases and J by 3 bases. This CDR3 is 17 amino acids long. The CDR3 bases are TGTGCCAGCAGTGCCCTACCGACAGGGTTGGGAACAGATACGCAGTATTTT. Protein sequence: CASSALPTGLGTDTQYF.

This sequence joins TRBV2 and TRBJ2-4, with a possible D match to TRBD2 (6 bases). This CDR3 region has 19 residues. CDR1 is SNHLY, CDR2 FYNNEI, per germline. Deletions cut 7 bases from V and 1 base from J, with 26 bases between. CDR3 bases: TGTGCCAGCACCACTAAGGGGAGGACTCTTAGGGGTGCCAAAAACATTCAGTACTTC. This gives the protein CASTTKGRTLRGAKNIQYF.

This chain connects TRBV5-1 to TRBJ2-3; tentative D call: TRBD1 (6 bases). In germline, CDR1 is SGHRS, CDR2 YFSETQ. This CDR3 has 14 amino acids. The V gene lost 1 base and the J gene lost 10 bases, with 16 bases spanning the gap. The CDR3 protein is CASSLSPGQRPQYF. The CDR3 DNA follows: TGCGCCAGCAGCTTGAGCCCGGGACAACGGCCGCAGTATTTT.

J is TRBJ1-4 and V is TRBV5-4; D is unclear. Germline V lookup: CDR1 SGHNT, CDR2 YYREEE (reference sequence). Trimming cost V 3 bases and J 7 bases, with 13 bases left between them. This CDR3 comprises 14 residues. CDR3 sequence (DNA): TGTGCCAGCAGCTCCGGGTCCTTGAGTGAAAAACTGTTTTTT. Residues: CASSSGSLSEKLFF.

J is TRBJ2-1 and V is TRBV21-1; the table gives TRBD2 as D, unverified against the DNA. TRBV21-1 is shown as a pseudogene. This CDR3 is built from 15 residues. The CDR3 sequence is CASSKEETANNEQFF. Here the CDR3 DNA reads TGTGCCAGCAGCAAAGAGGAGACGGCAAACAATGAGCAGTTCTTC.

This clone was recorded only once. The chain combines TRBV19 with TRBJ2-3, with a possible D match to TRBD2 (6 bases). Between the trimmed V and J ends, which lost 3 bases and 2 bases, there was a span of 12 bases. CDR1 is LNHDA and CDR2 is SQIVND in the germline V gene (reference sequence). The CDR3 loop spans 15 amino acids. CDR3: CASSMLARDTDTQYF. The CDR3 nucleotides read TGTGCCAGTAGTATGCTAGCGCGGGACACAGATACGCAGTATTTT. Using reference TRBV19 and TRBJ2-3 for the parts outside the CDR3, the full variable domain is DGGITQSPKYLFRKEGQNVTLSCEQNLNHDAMYWYRQDPGQGLRLIYYSQIVNDFQKGDIAEGYSVSREKKESFPLTVTSAQKNPTAFYLCASSMLARDTDTQYFGPGTRLTVL.